This TCR beta chain was captured by sequencing in a study of T cell changes during pregnancy in multiple sclerosis. Trimming stripped 2 bases from V and 0 bases from J, with 14 bases between. This CDR3 contains 16 residues. Germline V CDR1 and CDR2: SGHVS, FNYEAQ. Measured with immunoSEQ multiplex PCR; TCRdb has only the in-frame clones, and not every one. The sample holds about 43,000 clones, roughly 93% seen once. Sequencing input: PBMCs (not recorded whether the cells were cultured). The chain joins TRBV7-6 to TRBJ2-7; the D gene is possibly TRBD1 (6 bases). This receptor was taken from a female donor with multiple sclerosis, enrolled in a pregnancy study. CDR3 protein: CASSLRGQGSSYEQYF. For the CDR3, the DNA is TGTGCCAGCAGCTTAAGGGGCCAGGGGAGCTCCTACGAGCAGTACTTC.